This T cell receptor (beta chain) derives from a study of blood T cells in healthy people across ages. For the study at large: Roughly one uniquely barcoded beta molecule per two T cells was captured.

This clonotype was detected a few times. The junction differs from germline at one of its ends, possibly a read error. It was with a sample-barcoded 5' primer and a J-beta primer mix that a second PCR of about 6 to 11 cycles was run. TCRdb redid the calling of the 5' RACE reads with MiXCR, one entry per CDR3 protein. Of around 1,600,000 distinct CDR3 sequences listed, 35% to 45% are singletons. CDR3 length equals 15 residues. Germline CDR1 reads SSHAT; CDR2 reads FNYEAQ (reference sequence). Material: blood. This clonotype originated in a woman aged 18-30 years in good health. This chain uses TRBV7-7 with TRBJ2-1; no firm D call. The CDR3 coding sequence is TGTGCTAGCAGCTCGACCCAGACCTCCTACAATGAGCAGTTCTTC. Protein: CASSSTQTSYNEQFF.